A selection of T cell receptor beta chains follows, all from one sample in a study of blood T cells in healthy people across ages. TCRdb re-derived calls from the 5' RACE reads in MiXCR, one entry per CDR3 protein. The sample includes roughly 1.4 million distinct CDR3 sequences, around 55% of them seen just once. The sample comprised blood. The receptors stem from a man aged 18 to 30 in good health. Each CDR3 is given with its conserved first and last residue. D genes are given only for firm matches. Size values are once, few and many counts, or a class for expanded clones, and some rows have none.

-,TRBV4-2,TRBJ2-7,-,TGTGCCAGCAGCCAAGTGCAGGAACAATACAATGAGCAGTACTTC,CASSQVQEQYNEQYF
-,TRBV29-1,TRBJ2-6,few,TGCAGCGCCGACCTCTCTGGGGCCAACGTCCTGACTTTC,CSADLSGANVLTF
TRBD2,TRBV20-1,TRBJ2-1,-,TGCAGTGCTGAACCGGGACTAGCGGGAGGTGAGCAGTTCTTC,CSAEPGLAGGEQFF
-,TRBV7-9,TRBJ1-2,few,TGTGCCAGCAGCTCGACAGGTGATGGCTACACCTTC,CASSSTGDGYTF
-,TRBV5-1,TRBJ1-1,-,TGCGCCAGCAGCTTGGGGGATTTGAGCACTGAAGCTTTCTTT,CASSLGDLSTEAFF
TRBD2,TRBV20-1,TRBJ2-7,few,TGCAGTGCTAGAGACTTAGCGGGGTTGATCTACGAGCAGTACTTC,CSARDLAGLIYEQYF
-,TRBV4-3,TRBJ2-7,-,TGCGCCAGCAGCCAAGATGGGGGGGCAGGCCAATACGAGCAGTACTTC,CASSQDGGAGQYEQYF
TRBD2,TRBV29-1,TRBJ2-7,-,TGCAGCGTTGAAGAGCTAGCGGCCTACGAGCAGTACTTC,CSVEELAAYEQYF
-,TRBV28,TRBJ2-5,few,TGTGCCAGCAGTTCGACAGCACAACAAGAGACCCAGTACTTC,CASSSTAQQETQYF
-,TRBV28,TRBJ1-4,-,TGTGCCACCACAGGGTCTCCTGAAAAACTGTTTTTT,CATTGSPEKLFF
-,TRBV4-3,TRBJ1-1,few,TGCGCCAGCAGCTTCATGACGAACACTGAAGCTTTCTTT,CASSFMTNTEAFF
TRBD1,TRBV6-1,TRBJ1-2,-,TGTGCCAGCAGCCAGGACAGGGGAGGAGGCTATGGCTACACCTTC,CASSQDRGGGYGYTF
TRBD2,TRBV6-5,TRBJ2-1,-,TGTGCCAGCAGTTACTCGACTAGCGGGAGCTATGAGCAGTTCTTC,CASSYSTSGSYEQFF
-,TRBV6-5,TRBJ1-1,-,TGTGCCAGCAGTTTACACAGGGCAGTGAACACTGAAGCTTTCTTT,CASSLHRAVNTEAFF
-,TRBV4-1,TRBJ1-1,-,TGCGCCAGCAGCCAAGATAGGATGGGGAAAGCTTTCTTT,CASSQDRMGKAFF
-,TRBV12-3/TRBV12-4,TRBJ2-3,-,TGTGCCAGCAGTCAATTAGGGCGGGATATGCAGTATTTT,CASSQLGRDMQYF
-,TRBV6-4,TRBJ1-1,-,TGTGCCAGCAGTGTCGACGGGTCCACTGAAGCTTTCTTT,CASSVDGSTEAFF
-,TRBV29-1,TRBJ1-4,-,TGCAGCGCAAATGGGGGTGAAAAACTGTTTTTT,CSANGGEKLFF
TRBD1,TRBV4-3,TRBJ1-4,-,TGCGCCAGCAGCCCCACCTTCGACAGGGAATATGAAAAACTGTTTTTT,CASSPTFDREYEKLFF
-,TRBV29-1,TRBJ2-5,-,TGCAGCGTTGAAGGCCACACGGGGGAGCAGGAGCAGTACTTC,CSVEGHTGEQEQYF
TRBD1,TRBV29-1,TRBJ2-1,-,TGCAGCGTTGAAGACCGACAGGGGTACAATGAGCAGTTCTTC,CSVEDRQGYNEQFF
-,TRBV29-1,TRBJ1-2,few,TGCAGCGTCCCCGGAGGGATCAGGCTGGATGGCTACACCTTC,CSVPGGIRLDGYTF
-,TRBV21-1,TRBJ2-7,few,TGTGCCAGCAGCAAAGCGCCACAGGGGCACCACGAGCAGTACTTC,CASSKAPQGHHEQYF
TRBD2,TRBV10-2,TRBJ2-7,few,TGCGCCAGCACCGGGACTAGCGGGTACGAGCAGTACTTC,CASTGTSGYEQYF
-,TRBV7-7,TRBJ2-7,-,TGTGCCAGCAGCTTGACAGTAAACCACGAGCAGTACTTC,CASSLTVNHEQYF
-,TRBV3-1,TRBJ2-6,-,TGTGCCAGCAGCCAAGGGTCTGTCCGCAGCTCTGGGGCCAACGTCCTGACTTTC,CASSQGSVRSSGANVLTF
TRBD2,TRBV3-1,TRBJ2-7,few,TGTGCCAGCAGCCAAGATACGTGGCTAGCGGGTCTTACCTACGAGCAGTACTTC,CASSQDTWLAGLTYEQYF
TRBD1,TRBV5-1,TRBJ1-5,once,TGCGCCAGCAGCTTGGGGACAGGGGGCTTGCAGCCCCAGCATTTT,CASSLGTGGLQPQHF
TRBD2,TRBV20-1,TRBJ2-1,-,TGCAGTGCTAGAACTAATAGCGGGGGCACTCACAATGAGCAGTTCTTC,CSARTNSGGTHNEQFF
-,TRBV4-1,TRBJ1-2,few,TGCGCCAGCAGCCAAGTCCCCATACCAGCTAACTATGGCTACACCTTC,CASSQVPIPANYGYTF
TRBD1,TRBV6-5,TRBJ1-2,few,TGTGCCAGCAGTAACGACAGGGTCGGCTACACCTTC,CASSNDRVGYTF
TRBD2,TRBV11-2,TRBJ2-1,once,TGTGCCAGCAGCCGAGCTAGCGGCTCCTACAATGAGCTGTTCTTC,CASSRASGSYNELFF
TRBD2,TRBV24-1,TRBJ2-1,-,TGTGCCACCAGTGACCCACCACTAGCGGGGGGAAATGAGCAGTTCTTC,CATSDPPLAGGNEQFF
-,TRBV6-5,TRBJ2-3,-,TGTGCCAGCAGTTTGACCGAGGGAGAGGGTATCACAGATACGCAGTATTTT,CASSLTEGEGITDTQYF
-,TRBV7-8,TRBJ1-2,-,TGTGCCAGCAGCTTTGGGACTCCAAAACTAAGCGGCTATGGCTACACCTTC,CASSFGTPKLSGYGYTF
-,TRBV4-1,TRBJ2-5,-,TGCGCCAGCAGCCAAGTTATCGGCATCTTGGAGACCCAGTACTTC,CASSQVIGILETQYF
TRBD1,TRBV29-1,TRBJ1-5,-,TGCAGCGTTGCAGGTGGGACAGGGGGCGGGAAGCAGCCCCAGCATTTT,CSVAGGTGGGKQPQHF